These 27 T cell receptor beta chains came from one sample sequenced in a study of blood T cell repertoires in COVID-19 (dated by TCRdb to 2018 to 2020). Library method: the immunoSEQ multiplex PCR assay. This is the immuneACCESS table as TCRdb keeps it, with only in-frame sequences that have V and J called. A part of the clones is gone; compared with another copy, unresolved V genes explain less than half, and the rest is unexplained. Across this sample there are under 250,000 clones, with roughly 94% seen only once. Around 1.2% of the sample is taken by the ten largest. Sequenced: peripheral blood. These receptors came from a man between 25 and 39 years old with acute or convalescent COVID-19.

The DNA for the CDR3 is TGTGCCTGGAGACGAGGGGGGGGCAACGAGCAGTACTTC. Translated: CAWRRGGGNEQYF. The chain carries TRBV30 and TRBJ2-7, with TRBD2 as a possible D gene (7 bases). V was pared by 3 bases and J by 5 bases, with 14 bases between. Germline V gives CDR1 GTSNPN, CDR2 SVGIG (reference sequence). CDR3 length equals 13 residues.

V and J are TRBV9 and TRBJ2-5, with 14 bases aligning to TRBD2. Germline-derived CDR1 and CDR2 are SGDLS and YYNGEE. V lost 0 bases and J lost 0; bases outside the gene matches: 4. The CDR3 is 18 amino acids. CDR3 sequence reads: CASSVGTSGGSYQETQYF. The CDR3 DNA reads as TGTGCCAGCAGCGTAGGGACTAGCGGGGGGTCGTACCAAGAGACCCAGTACTTC.

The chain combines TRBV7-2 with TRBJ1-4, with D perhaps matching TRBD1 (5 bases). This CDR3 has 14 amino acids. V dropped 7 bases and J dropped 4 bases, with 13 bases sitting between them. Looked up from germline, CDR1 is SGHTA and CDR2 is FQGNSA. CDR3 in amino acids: CASTPIDSNEKLFF. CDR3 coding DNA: TGTGCCAGCACCCCGATAGACAGTAATGAAAAACTGTTTTTT. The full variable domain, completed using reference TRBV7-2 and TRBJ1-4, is GAGVSQSPSNKVTEKGKDVELRCDPISGHTALYWYRQSLGQGLEFLIYFQGNSAPDKSGLPSDRFSAERTGGSVSTLTIQRTQQEDSAVYLCASTPIDSNEKLFFGSGTQLSVL.

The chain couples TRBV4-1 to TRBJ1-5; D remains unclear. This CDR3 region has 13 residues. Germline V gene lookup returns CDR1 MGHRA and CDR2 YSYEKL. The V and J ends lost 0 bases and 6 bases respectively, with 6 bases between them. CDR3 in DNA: TGCGCCAGCAGCCAAGATAGTAGTCAGCCCCAGCATTTT. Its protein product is CASSQDSSQPQHF.

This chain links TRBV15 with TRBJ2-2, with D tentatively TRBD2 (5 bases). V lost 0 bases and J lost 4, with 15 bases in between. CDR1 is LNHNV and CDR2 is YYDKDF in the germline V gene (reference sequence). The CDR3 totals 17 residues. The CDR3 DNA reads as TGTGCCACCAGCAGAGATTTATCTCTGAGGGTCACCGGGGAGCTGTTTTTT. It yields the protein CATSRDLSLRVTGELFF.

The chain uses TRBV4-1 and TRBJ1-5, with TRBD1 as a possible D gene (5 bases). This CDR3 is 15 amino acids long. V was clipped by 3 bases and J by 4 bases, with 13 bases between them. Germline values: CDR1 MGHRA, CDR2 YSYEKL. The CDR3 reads CASSHKRAGNQPQHF. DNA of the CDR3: TGCGCCAGCAGCCACAAGCGGGCAGGGAATCAGCCCCAGCATTTT.

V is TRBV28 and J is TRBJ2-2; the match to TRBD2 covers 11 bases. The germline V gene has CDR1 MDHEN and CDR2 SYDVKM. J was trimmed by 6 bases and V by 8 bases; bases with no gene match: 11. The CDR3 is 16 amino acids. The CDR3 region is CASALAGGLYAGELFF. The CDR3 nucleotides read TGTGCCAGCGCTCTAGCGGGGGGTCTGTATGCCGGGGAGCTGTTTTTT.

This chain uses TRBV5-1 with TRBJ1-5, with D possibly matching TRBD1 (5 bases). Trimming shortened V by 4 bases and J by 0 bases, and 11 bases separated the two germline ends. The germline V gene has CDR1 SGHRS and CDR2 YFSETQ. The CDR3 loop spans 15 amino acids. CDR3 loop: CASSPIGGSNQPQHF. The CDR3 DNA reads TGCGCCAGCAGCCCCATCGGGGGTAGCAATCAGCCCCAGCATTTT.

The CDR3: CASSLDSLGNQPQHF. CDR3 nucleotide sequence: TGTGCCAGCTCACTGGACAGTCTGGGCAATCAGCCCCAGCATTTT. The J gene is TRBJ1-5, the V gene TRBV18, with TRBD1 as a possible D gene (6 bases). The V gene lost 4 bases and the J gene lost 2 bases, with 12 bases spanning the gap. The CDR3 totals 15 residues. Germline V gene sequence: CDR1 KGHSH, CDR2 LQKENI.

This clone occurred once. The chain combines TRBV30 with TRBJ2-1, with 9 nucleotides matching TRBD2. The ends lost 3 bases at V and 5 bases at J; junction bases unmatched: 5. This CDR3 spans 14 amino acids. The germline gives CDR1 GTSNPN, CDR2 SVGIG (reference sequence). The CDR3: CAWSSLAGHNEQFF. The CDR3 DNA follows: TGTGCCTGGAGCAGTCTAGCGGGGCACAATGAGCAGTTCTTC.

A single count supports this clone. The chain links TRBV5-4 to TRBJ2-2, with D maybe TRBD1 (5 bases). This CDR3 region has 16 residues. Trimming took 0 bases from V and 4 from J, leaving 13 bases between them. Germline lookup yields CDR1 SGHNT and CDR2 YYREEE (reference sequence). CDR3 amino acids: CASSLATQGSTGELFF. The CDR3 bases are TGTGCCAGCAGCTTGGCCACCCAGGGTTCCACCGGGGAGCTGTTTTTT.

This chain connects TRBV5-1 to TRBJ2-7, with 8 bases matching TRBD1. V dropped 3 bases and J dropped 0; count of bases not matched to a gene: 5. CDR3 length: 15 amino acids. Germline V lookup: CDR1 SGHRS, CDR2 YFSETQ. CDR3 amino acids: CASSSDRVSSYEQYF. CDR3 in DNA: TGCGCCAGCAGCTCGGACAGGGTAAGCTCCTACGAGCAGTACTTC.

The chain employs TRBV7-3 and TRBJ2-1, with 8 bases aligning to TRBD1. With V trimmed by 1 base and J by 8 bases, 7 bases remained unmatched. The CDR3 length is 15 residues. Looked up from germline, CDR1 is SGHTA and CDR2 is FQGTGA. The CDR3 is CASSLRTDRVHEQFF. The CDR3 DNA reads TGTGCCAGCAGCTTAAGAACGGACAGGGTTCATGAGCAGTTCTTC.

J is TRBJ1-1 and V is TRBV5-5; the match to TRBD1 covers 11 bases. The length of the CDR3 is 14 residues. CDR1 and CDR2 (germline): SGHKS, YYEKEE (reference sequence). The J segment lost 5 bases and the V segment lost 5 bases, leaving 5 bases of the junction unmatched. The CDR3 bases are TGTGCCAGCAGTGGACAGGGGGCACAGACTGAAGCTTTCTTT. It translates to CASSGQGAQTEAFF.

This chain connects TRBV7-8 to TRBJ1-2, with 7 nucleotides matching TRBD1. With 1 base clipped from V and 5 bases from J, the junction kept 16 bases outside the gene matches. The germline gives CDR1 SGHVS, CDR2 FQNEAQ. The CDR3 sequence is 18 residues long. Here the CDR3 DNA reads TGTGCCAGCAGCTTAGATACAAGGGGGCTACGAATCGGATATGGCTACACCTTC. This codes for CASSLDTRGLRIGYGYTF.

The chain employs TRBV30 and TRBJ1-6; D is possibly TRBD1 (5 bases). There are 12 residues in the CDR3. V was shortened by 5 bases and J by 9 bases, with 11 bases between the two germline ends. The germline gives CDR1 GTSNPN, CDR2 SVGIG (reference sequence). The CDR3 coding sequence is TGTGCCTGGGGGGCGGGGGGTTCACCCCTCCACTTT. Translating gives CAWGAGGSPLHF.

CDR3: CASSFWLAPNTGELFF. The CDR3 DNA sequence: TGTGCCAGCAGCTTCTGGCTAGCGCCGAACACCGGGGAGCTGTTTTTT. This chain connects TRBV5-6 to TRBJ2-2; tentatively, D is TRBD2 (6 bases). The ends were cut back, 2 bases at V and 0 bases at J, with 11 bases in the middle. This CDR3 has 16 amino acids. The germline V gene has CDR1 SGHDT and CDR2 YYEEEE.

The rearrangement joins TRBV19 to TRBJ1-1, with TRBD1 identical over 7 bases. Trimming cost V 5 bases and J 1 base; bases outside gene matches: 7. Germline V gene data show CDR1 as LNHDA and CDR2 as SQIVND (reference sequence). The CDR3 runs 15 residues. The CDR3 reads CASSSEGAENTEAFF. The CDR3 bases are TGTGCCAGTAGTTCCGAGGGGGCGGAGAACACTGAAGCTTTCTTT. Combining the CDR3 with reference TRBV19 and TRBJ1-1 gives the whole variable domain DGGITQSPKYLFRKEGQNVTLSCEQNLNHDAMYWYRQDPGQGLRLIYYSQIVNDFQKGDIAEGYSVSREKKESFPLTVTSAQKNPTAFYLCASSSEGAENTEAFFGQGTRLTVV.

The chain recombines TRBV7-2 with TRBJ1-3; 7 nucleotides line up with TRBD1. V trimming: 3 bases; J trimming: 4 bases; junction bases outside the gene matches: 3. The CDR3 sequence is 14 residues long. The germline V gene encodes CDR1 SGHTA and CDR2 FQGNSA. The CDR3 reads CASSLTGLGNTIYF. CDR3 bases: TGTGCCAGCAGCTTGACAGGGCTGGGAAACACCATATATTTT.

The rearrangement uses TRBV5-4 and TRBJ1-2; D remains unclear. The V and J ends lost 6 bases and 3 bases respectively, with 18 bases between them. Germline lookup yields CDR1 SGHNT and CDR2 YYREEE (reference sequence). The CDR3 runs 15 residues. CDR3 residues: CASTHGSRSYYGYTF. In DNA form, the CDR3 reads TGTGCCAGCACTCACGGTAGCCGAAGTTACTATGGCTACACCTTC.

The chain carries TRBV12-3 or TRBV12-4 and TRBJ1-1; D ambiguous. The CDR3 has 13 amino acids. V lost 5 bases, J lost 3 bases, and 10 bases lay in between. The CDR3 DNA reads TGTGCCAGCAGTCTAAACCGGGACACTGAAGCTTTCTTT. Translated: CASSLNRDTEAFF.

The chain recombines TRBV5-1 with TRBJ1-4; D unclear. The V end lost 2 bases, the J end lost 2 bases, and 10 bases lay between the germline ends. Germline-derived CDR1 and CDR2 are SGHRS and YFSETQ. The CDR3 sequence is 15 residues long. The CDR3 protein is CASSFGGPTNEKLFF. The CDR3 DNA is TGCGCCAGCAGCTTCGGCGGGCCCACTAATGAAAAACTGTTTTTT.

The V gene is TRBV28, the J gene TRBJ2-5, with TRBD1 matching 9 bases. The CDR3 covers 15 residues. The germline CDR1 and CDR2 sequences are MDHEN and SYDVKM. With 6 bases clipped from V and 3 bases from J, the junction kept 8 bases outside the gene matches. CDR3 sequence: CASSRPGTGKETQYF. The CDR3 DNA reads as TGTGCCAGCAGCCGCCCCGGGACAGGGAAAGAGACCCAGTACTTC.

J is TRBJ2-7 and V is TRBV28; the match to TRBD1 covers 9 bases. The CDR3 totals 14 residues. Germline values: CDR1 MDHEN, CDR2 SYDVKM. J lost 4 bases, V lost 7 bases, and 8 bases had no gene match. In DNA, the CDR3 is TGTGCCAGCATCTCCGGGACAGGGCCGTACGAGCAGTACTTC. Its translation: CASISGTGPYEQYF. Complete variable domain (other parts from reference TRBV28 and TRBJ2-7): DVKVTQSSRYLVKRTGEKVFLECVQDMDHENMFWYRQDPGLGLRLIYFSYDVKMKEKGDIPEGYSVSREKKERFSLILESASTNQTSMYLCASISGTGPYEQYFGPGTRLTVT.

This chain's CDR3 is CASSSSGTGQETQYF. The CDR3 DNA reads as TGTGCCAGCAGCTCCTCCGGGACAGGGCAAGAGACCCAGTACTTC. The chain carries TRBV28 and TRBJ2-5; 9 bases are a match to TRBD1. The CDR3 runs to 15 residues. CDR1 and CDR2 from the germline V gene are MDHEN and SYDVKM. Trimming cost V 6 bases and J 2 bases; bases outside gene matches: 7.

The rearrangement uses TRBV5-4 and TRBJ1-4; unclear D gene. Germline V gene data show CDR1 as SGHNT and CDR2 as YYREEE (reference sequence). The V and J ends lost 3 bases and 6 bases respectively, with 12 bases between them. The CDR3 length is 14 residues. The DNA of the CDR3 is TGTGCCAGCAGCTCCGGTGTGGTGGATGAAAAACTGTTTTTT. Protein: CASSSGVVDEKLFF.

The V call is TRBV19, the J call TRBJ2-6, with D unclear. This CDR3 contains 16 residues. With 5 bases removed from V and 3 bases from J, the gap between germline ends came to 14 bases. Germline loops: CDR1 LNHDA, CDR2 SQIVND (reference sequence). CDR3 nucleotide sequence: TGTGCCAGTAGTCCACTTCGCTCTTTTGGGGCCAACGTCCTGACTTTC. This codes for CASSPLRSFGANVLTF. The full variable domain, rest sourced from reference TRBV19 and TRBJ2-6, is DGGITQSPKYLFRKEGQNVTLSCEQNLNHDAMYWYRQDPGQGLRLIYYSQIVNDFQKGDIAEGYSVSREKKESFPLTVTSAQKNPTAFYLCASSPLRSFGANVLTFGAGSRLTVL.